A selection of T cell receptor beta chains follows, all from one sample in a study of T cells in Graves' hyperthyroidism and ophthalmopathy. TCRdb re-called the multiplex PCR reads through MiXCR, storing one row per CDR3 protein. The sample holds a few hundred thousand distinct CDR3 sequences; about 43% are singletons and the top ten take about 7.8%. The specimen sequenced was peripheral blood or thyroid tissue (not recorded which). These receptors all come from a woman between 18 and 30 years old with Graves' hyperthyroidism. The CDR3 runs from the conserved cysteine through the conserved F or W. The D gene is left open where the match is weak. The size entry is marked missing in some rows and otherwise reads once, few, many or a size class.

>13|once|-|TRBJ2-5|TRBV20-1
TGCAGTGCCTGGGCGGTGAACCAAGAGACCCAGTACTTC
CSAWAVNQETQYF
>14|-|TRBD2|TRBJ2-5|TRBV10-3
TGTGCCATCAGTGACTATAGCGGGAAAGAGACCCAGTACTTC
CAISDYSGKETQYF
>11|-|-|TRBJ1-1|TRBV10-3
TGTGCCACCTTCATCGGCACTGAAGCTTTCTTT
CATFIGTEAFF
>11|-|-|TRBJ1-2|TRBV20-1
TGCAGTGCTAGAGGACTAGCGGTCTACACCTTC
CSARGLAVYTF
>17|-|-|TRBJ1-5|TRBV15
TGTGCCACCAGCAGCCAAGATCTCGTTCAGGGCGATCAGCCCCAGCATTTT
CATSSQDLVQGDQPQHF
>13|-|-|TRBJ2-5|TRBV24-1
TGTGCCACCAGTGACTTGAGGGATGAGACCCAGTACTTC
CATSDLRDETQYF
>13|-|-|TRBJ2-7|TRBV20-1
TGCAGTGCTAGGCCAGTGGGTACCTACGAGCAGTACTTC
CSARPVGTYEQYF
>11|-|-|TRBJ1-2|TRBV29-1
TGCAGCGTTCCGACAGGCTATGGCTACACCTTC
CSVPTGYGYTF
>15|many|-|TRBJ1-1|TRBV5-4
TGTGCCAGCAGCTTGAACGGGATGGAGGGGACTGAAGCTTTCTTT
CASSLNGMEGTEAFF
>16|-|-|TRBJ1-4|TRBV5-1
TGCGCCAGCAGCTTGGAGGGGATTGGGGGTTTTGAAAAACTGTTTTTT
CASSLEGIGGFEKLFF
>15|-|TRBD1|TRBJ2-2|TRBV4-1
TGCGCCAGCAGCCTTCAGGGACAGGGGTTCGGGGAGCTGCTTTTT
CASSLQGQGFGELLF
>15|many|-|TRBJ1-6|TRBV7-8
TGTGCCAGCAGCTTTACTGACAGAAATAATTCACCCCTCCACTTT
CASSFTDRNNSPLHF
>12|-|-|TRBJ2-3|TRBV29-1
TGCACCCACCCTGACAACACAGATACGCAGTATTTT
CTHPDNTDTQYF
>18|-|TRBD2|TRBJ2-5|TRBV3-1
TGTGCCAGCAGCCAAGATAGAGCTAGCGGGAGGGCCACAGAGACCCAGTACTTC
CASSQDRASGRATETQYF
>14|-|TRBD1|TRBJ1-1|TRBV25-1
TGTACCAGCACAGACCCCGTGACAGGGTTGAGCGCTTTCTTT
CTSTDPVTGLSAFF
>14|-|-|TRBJ2-1|TRBV12-3/TRBV12-4
TGTGCCAGCAGTTACGATGACTCGAACAATGAGCAGTTCTTC
CASSYDDSNNEQFF
>14|many|-|TRBJ2-7|TRBV2
TGTGCCAGCAGTGAAAACGTTTACTACTACGAGCAGTACTTC
CASSENVYYYEQYF
>14|-|-|TRBJ2-1|TRBV10-3
TGTGCCATCAGTGACCCGGCGCGGGGCAATGAGCAGTTCTTC
CAISDPARGNEQFF
>13|-|-|TRBJ2-3|TRBV12-3/TRBV12-4
TGTGCCAGCAGTTTGAGGAGCCCAGATACGCAGTATTTT
CASSLRSPDTQYF
>16|many|TRBD1|TRBJ1-5|TRBV20-1
TGCAGTGCTGCCTCGTCCGGGACAGGAATCAATCAGCCCCAGCATTTT
CSAASSGTGINQPQHF
>16|many|TRBD2|TRBJ2-3|TRBV7-3
TGTGCCAGCAGCAAGACTAGCGGGAGGGCGGGAGATACGCAGTATTTT
CASSKTSGRAGDTQYF
>13|-|-|TRBJ2-7|TRBV2
TGTGCCAGCAGTGGGGGCACAGATACGGTGCAGTACTTC
CASSGGTDTVQYF
>14|many|-|TRBJ2-7|TRBV2
TGTGCCAGCAATAGGGGTAGCGGAAGTTACGAGCAGTACTTC
CASNRGSGSYEQYF
>14|-|TRBD1|TRBJ1-3|TRBV12-3/TRBV12-4
TGTGCCAGCAGTTTCGGGACAGGGGGAAACACCATATATTTT
CASSFGTGGNTIYF
>12|few|-|TRBJ2-3|TRBV7-9
TGTGCCAGCAGCACGAGGGAGGATACGCAGTATTTT
CASSTREDTQYF
>12|-|-|TRBJ2-7|TRBV19
TGTGCCAGTGGGGTGGGGGGCAATGAGCAGTACTTC
CASGVGGNEQYF
>15|-|-|TRBJ2-6|TRBV4-2
TGTGCCACCGCGAGTTCGCAGGAGGGATCCTACGTCCTGACTTTC
CATASSQEGSYVLTF
>14|many|-|TRBJ1-6|TRBV27
TGTGCCAGCGGCGGTGGGGTGGTCGGTTCACCCCTCCACTTT
CASGGGVVGSPLHF
>15|-|-|TRBJ1-1|TRBV5-1
TGCGCCAGCAGCTGGAGTAGCCGAAGGGACGCTGAAGCTTTCTTT
CASSWSSRRDAEAFF
>14|many|TRBD2|TRBJ2-7|TRBV24-1
TGTGCCACCAGTGACCCCCTGACTAGCATCGAGCAGTACTTC
CATSDPLTSIEQYF
>15|many|TRBD2|TRBJ2-7|TRBV4-1
TGCGCCAGCAGCCAAGATAGCGGGGGACCCTACGAGCAGTACTTC
CASSQDSGGPYEQYF
>13|-|-|TRBJ2-2|TRBV20-1
TGCAGTGCCAGCAGCCGAGACACCGGGGAGCTGTTTTTT
CSASSRDTGELFF
>16|many|-|TRBJ2-1|TRBV27
TGTGCCAGCAGTGCACTCCGGGCGGATCCCTACAATGAGCAGTTCTTC
CASSALRADPYNEQFF